These 5 T cell receptor beta chains originate from one sample sequenced in a study of OX40 agonist ivuxolimab in advanced cancers. The data were produced by immunoSEQ multiplex PCR, yet TCRdb's version contains in-frame clones alone and is incomplete. The sample lists approximately 77,000 clones; around four fifths were seen once. Specimen: CD4+ or CD8+ T cells sorted from blood, collected in a trial of the OX40 agonist ivuxolimab. The receptor source for this set is an adult with an advanced solid tumor such as melanoma, head and neck, liver or kidney cancer.

This clone was seen a handful of times. The chain is built from TRBV30 and TRBJ1-5; 7 positions agree with TRBD1. CDR1 is GTSNPN and CDR2 is SVGIG in the germline V gene (reference sequence). Trimming removed 5 bases from V and 7 bases from J; junction bases left unmatched: 11. The CDR3 loop spans 14 amino acids. CDR3 residues: CAWGPGGARQPQHF. CDR3 nucleotides: TGTGCCTGGGGACCAGGGGGGGCGCGACAGCCCCAGCATTTT.

V gene TRBV6-5 combines with J gene TRBJ1-2, with D possibly matching TRBD1 (5 bases). V lost 5 bases to trimming and J lost 4 bases, with 8 bases between them. CDR3 length: 12 amino acids. Looked up from germline, CDR1 is MNHEY and CDR2 is SVGAGI. CDR3 loop: CASSPDSYGYTF. The CDR3 nucleotides are TGTGCCAGCAGTCCCGACAGCTATGGCTACACCTTC.

V usage is TRBV19 and J usage is TRBJ2-2; 12 bases are shared with TRBD1. J gave up 5 bases and V 4 bases, and 5 bases lay outside the gene matches. Germline lookup yields CDR1 LNHDA and CDR2 SQIVND (reference sequence). The CDR3 contains 16 residues. The chain's CDR3 is CASSTRDRGQTGELFF. The CDR3 DNA reads as TGTGCCAGTAGTACCCGGGACAGGGGGCAAACCGGGGAGCTGTTTTTT. Full variable domain (rest looked up from reference TRBV19 and TRBJ2-2): DGGITQSPKYLFRKEGQNVTLSCEQNLNHDAMYWYRQDPGQGLRLIYYSQIVNDFQKGDIAEGYSVSREKKESFPLTVTSAQKNPTAFYLCASSTRDRGQTGELFFGEGSRLTVL.

This chain links TRBV27 with TRBJ2-2, with D possibly being TRBD1 (5 bases). Germline V gene data show CDR1 as MNHEY and CDR2 as SMNVEV (reference sequence). The CDR3 length is 14 residues. V shed 7 bases and J shed 4 bases, with 13 bases lying between them. The CDR3 DNA reads as TGTGCCAGCACTCAGGGCTTCGGCACCGGGGAGCTGTTTTTT. Translated: CASTQGFGTGELFF.

This chain links TRBV6-6 with TRBJ2-1, with D maybe TRBD2 (7 bases). The germline V gene has CDR1 MNHNY and CDR2 SVGAGI (reference sequence). Trimming shortened V by 6 bases and J by 9 bases, and 9 bases separated the two germline ends. CDR3 length: 11 residues. CDR3 in amino acids: CASRGGPEQFF. The CDR3, as DNA: TGTGCCAGCAGGGGGGGGCCTGAGCAGTTCTTC.